This TCR beta chain came from a study of blood T cell repertoires in COVID-19. Across the study: Researchers got acute and convalescent COVID-19 samples from the United States, Italy and Spain.

Sequencing was performed with immunoSEQ multiplex PCR; in TCRdb, only in-frame clones are kept and a portion is missing. The data hold approximately 380,000 clones, with approximately 90% observed a single time. With V trimmed by 3 bases and J by 3 bases, 7 bases remained unmatched. This CDR3 has 16 residues. Germline V gene sequence: CDR1 SGHDT, CDR2 YYEEEE. This chain connects TRBV5-6 to TRBJ1-2; 11 nucleotides agree with TRBD1. This sequence was found in a woman in her thirties or forties who had been exposed to COVID-19. Material for sequencing was PBMCs or T cells enriched from blood (not recorded which). CDR3 loop: CASSSPGQGVYYGYTF. CDR3 DNA: TGTGCCAGCAGCTCCCCGGGACAGGGGGTTTACTATGGCTACACCTTC. Using reference TRBV5-6 and TRBJ1-2 for the parts outside the CDR3, the full variable domain is DAGVTQSPTHLIKTRGQQVTLRCSPKSGHDTVSWYQQALGQGPQFIFQYYEEEERQRGNFPDRFSGHQFPNYSSELNVNALLLGDSALYLCASSSPGQGVYYGYTFGSGTRLTVV.